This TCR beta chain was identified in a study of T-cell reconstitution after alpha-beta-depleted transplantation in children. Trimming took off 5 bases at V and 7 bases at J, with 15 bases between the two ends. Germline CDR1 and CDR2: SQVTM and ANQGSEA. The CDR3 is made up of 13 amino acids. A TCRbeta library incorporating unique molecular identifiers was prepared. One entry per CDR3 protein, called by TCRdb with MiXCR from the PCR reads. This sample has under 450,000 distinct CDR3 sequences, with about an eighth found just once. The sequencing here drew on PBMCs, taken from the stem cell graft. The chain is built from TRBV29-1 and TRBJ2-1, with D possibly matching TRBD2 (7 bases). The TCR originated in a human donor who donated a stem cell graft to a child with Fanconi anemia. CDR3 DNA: TGCAGCGTTTGGGGGGGGCAGGGGAATGAGCAGTTCTTC. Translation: CSVWGGQGNEQFF.